A single sample gave rise to the 23 T cell receptor beta chains below, sequenced in a study of vaccination and CD4 T cells after COVID-19. Treatment in this sample: roughly nine-day PBMC culture with coronavirus spike peptide pools or control peptides (ViraFEST assay). CD4+ T cells of the unexposed donor were collected before the COVID-19 pandemic (2011-2018). No antigen is known for these receptors. The assay that was used to sequence DNA from cultured CD4+ T cells was the Oncomine TCR Beta short-read assay. TCRdb analysed the PCR reads with MiXCR anew, one entry per CDR3 protein. The sample holds thousands of distinct CDR3 sequences; around 41% are singletons and the top ten take about a third. Input material: CD4+ T cells from blood, cultured in vitro. The origin of the receptors is a human donor in good health.

V usage is TRBV10-1 and J usage is TRBJ1-1; no clear D gene. V lost 2 bases and J lost 0, with 7 bases in between. This CDR3 region has 14 residues. Germline V gene lookup returns CDR1 WNHNN and CDR2 SYGVQD (reference sequence). This chain's CDR3 is CASSERPVNTEAFF. The CDR3 nucleotides are TGCGCCAGCAGTGAGAGGCCGGTGAACACTGAAGCTTTCTTT.

The rearrangement uses TRBV7-2 and TRBJ1-1; no clear D. Germline-derived CDR1 and CDR2 are SGHTA and FQGNSA. Trimming cost V 0 bases and J 5 bases, with 7 bases left between them. This CDR3 spans 13 amino acids. As DNA, the CDR3 is TGTGCCAGCAGCTTAGCGGGGAGGACTGAAGCTTTCTTT. Translating gives CASSLAGRTEAFF.

The chain carries TRBV28 and TRBJ1-6; possible D gene TRBD1, 6 bases. The ends were cut back, 7 bases at V and 5 bases at J, with 21 bases in the middle. This CDR3 comprises 17 residues. The germline CDR1 and CDR2 sequences are MDHEN and SYDVKM. The CDR3 coding sequence is TGTGCCAGCAACTCTGGGGGCAAGGGGCGCAATAATTCACCCCTCCACTTT. Translating it yields CASNSGGKGRNNSPLHF.

Only a few counts were recorded for this clonotype. The chain is built from TRBV6-2 or TRBV6-3 and TRBJ1-6; D is unresolved. The V end was cut by 0 bases, the J end by 9 bases, with 6 bases between. This CDR3 comprises 13 residues. Germline lookup yields CDR1 MNHEY and CDR2 SVGEGT. The CDR3 bases are TGTGCCAGCAGTTACTCGCCTCCTTCACCCCTCCACTTT. Its protein is CASSYSPPSPLHF.

The gene calls are TRBV10-3 and TRBJ2-5; D not certain. Trimming took 2 bases from V and 5 from J, leaving 6 bases between them. Germline CDR1 ENHRY, CDR2 SYGVKD. This CDR3 region has 12 residues. CDR3 loop: CAISEVWETQYF. For the CDR3, the DNA is TGTGCCATCAGTGAGGTCTGGGAGACCCAGTACTTC.

In this sample, this clonotype turned up a few times. The gene calls are TRBV20-1 and TRBJ1-1; D is perhaps TRBD1 (5 bases). The CDR3 sequence is 14 residues long. The V gene's germline CDR1 is DFQATT and CDR2 SNEGSKA (reference sequence). This chain's CDR3 is CTYRKGLLNTEAFF. CDR3 nucleotide sequence: TGCACCTACCGTAAGGGGCTATTAAACACTGAAGCTTTCTTT.

This clonotype was observed a few times. This chain joins TRBV2 and TRBJ2-7, with TRBD2 identical over 10 bases. From germline, CDR1 is SNHLY and CDR2 FYNNEI. Losses at the gene ends were 6 bases for V and 0 bases for J; bases not matched to a gene: 5. The CDR3 totals 15 residues. The CDR3 here is CASRRTSGSSYEQYF. The CDR3 DNA follows: TGTGCCAGCAGGCGGACTAGCGGAAGCTCCTACGAGCAGTACTTC.

This rearrangement joins TRBV29-1 to TRBJ1-2; D is perhaps TRBD1 (5 bases). V lost 6 bases to trimming and J lost 4 bases, with 18 bases between them. Germline CDR1 reads SQVTM; CDR2 reads ANQGSEA. There are 14 residues in the CDR3. The DNA of the CDR3 is TGCAGCGTAGCACCGGGACGGAGTTTCTATGGCTACACCTTC. It codes for CSVAPGRSFYGYTF.

The chain recombines TRBV20-1 with TRBJ2-3; D perhaps matches TRBD2 (6 bases). This CDR3 has 15 amino acids. Germline CDR1 and CDR2: DFQATT and SNEGSKA (reference sequence). V was clipped by 5 bases and J by 1 base, with 16 bases between them. The CDR3 nucleotides are TGCAGTGCTGACTTCCGGGAGTGGGGCACAGATACGCAGTATTTT. Translated, it gives CSADFREWGTDTQYF.

This chain connects TRBV12-3 or TRBV12-4 to TRBJ1-2, with unresolved D. CDR3 length: 14 amino acids. V was shortened by 2 bases and J by 3 bases, with 10 bases between the two germline ends. In nucleotides, the CDR3 is TGTGCCAGCAGTTTATCCGGGGTTGACTATGGCTACACCTTC. Protein: CASSLSGVDYGYTF.

The DNA for the CDR3 is TGTGCCAGCAGTCAATACCTAGGCGGGGTCACAGGGACTAGCGGCTATGGCTACACCTTC. Protein sequence: CASSQYLGGVTGTSGYGYTF. The chain carries TRBV12-3 or TRBV12-4 and TRBJ1-2; perhaps TRBD1 as D (6 bases). This CDR3 has 20 residues. The ends were cut back, 5 bases at V and 4 bases at J, with 32 bases in the middle.

The chain employs TRBV27 and TRBJ2-1; 8 bases match TRBD1. The CDR3 has 15 amino acids. Germline V gene data show CDR1 as MNHEY and CDR2 as SMNVEV (reference sequence). The trim removed 3 bases at V and 5 bases at J, leaving 6 bases unmatched. CDR3 DNA sequence: TGTGCCAGCAGTTTGTCTCAGGGGGCCCACAATGAGCAGTTCTTC. Translating it yields CASSLSQGAHNEQFF.

The rearrangement uses TRBV7-2 and TRBJ2-5; D unclear. From germline, CDR1 is SGHTA and CDR2 FQGNSA. There are 14 residues in the CDR3. V was clipped by 8 bases and J by 0 bases, with 13 bases between them. The CDR3 region has the DNA TGTGCCAGCCACGGCGACCAGTACCAAGAGACCCAGTACTTC. It translates to CASHGDQYQETQYF.

This clonotype was detected only a few times. The V call is TRBV6-2 or TRBV6-3, the J call TRBJ1-1, with 7 bases matching TRBD1. The CDR3 extends over 14 amino acids. V shed 8 bases and J 8 bases; nucleotides not matched to a gene: 14. Germline values: CDR1 MNHEY, CDR2 SVGEGT. The CDR3 nucleotides read TGTGCCAGCGCGATAACAGGGGTGGCAGGGGAAGCTTTCTTT. Translation gives CASAITGVAGEAFF.

This clonotype came up a few times. The genes are TRBV11-2 and TRBJ2-7, with 9 bases identical to TRBD1. The length of the CDR3 is 15 residues. Trimming removed 5 bases from V and 5 bases from J; junction bases left unmatched: 10. Germline CDR1 and CDR2: SGHAT and FQNNGV. The DNA of the CDR3 is TGTGCCAGCAGCCTTTTTCTCGGACAGGGGAACGAGCAGTACTTC. Translated: CASSLFLGQGNEQYF.

The chain links TRBV19 to TRBJ1-6, with D perhaps matching TRBD1 (6 bases). V was pared by 3 bases and J by 4 bases, with 7 bases between. This CDR3 has 14 amino acids. CDR1 and CDR2 (germline): LNHDA, SQIVND (reference sequence). CDR3 nucleotide sequence: TGTGCCAGTAGTATGAGGGGGTATAATTCACCCCTCCACTTT. Amino acid sequence: CASSMRGYNSPLHF.

This clonotype was seen more than once but under ten times. The DNA for the CDR3 is TGTGCCAGCAGTCCGGACAGCTCTGCCTACGAGCAGTACTTC. This translates into CASSPDSSAYEQYF. This chain joins TRBV12-3 or TRBV12-4 and TRBJ2-7, with a possible D match to TRBD1 (6 bases). The CDR3 is made up of 14 amino acids. V gave up 5 bases and J gave up 2 bases, with 13 bases separating them.

The rearrangement links TRBV28 to TRBJ1-3; a weak D match, TRBD1 (6 bases). The germline V gene encodes CDR1 MDHEN and CDR2 SYDVKM. This CDR3 is 13 amino acids long. Trimming pared 3 bases from V and 5 bases from J, leaving 8 bases between. The CDR3, as DNA: TGTGCCAGCAGTTTCAGGGGCCGAAACACCATATATTTT. Residues: CASSFRGRNTIYF.

The chain combines TRBV7-2 with TRBJ1-2; TRBD1 aligns across 8 bases. Germline loops: CDR1 SGHTA, CDR2 FQGNSA. The J segment lost 5 bases and the V segment lost 5 bases, leaving 4 bases of the junction unmatched. This CDR3 contains 13 residues. CDR3 sequence: CASSPDRVYGYTF. CDR3 DNA: TGTGCCAGCAGCCCGGACAGGGTATATGGCTACACCTTC.

The chain couples TRBV20-1 to TRBJ2-1; the D is unclear. Looked up from germline, CDR1 is DFQATT and CDR2 is SNEGSKA (reference sequence). The CDR3 covers 13 residues. Trimming cost V 1 base and J 7 bases, with 11 bases left between them. CDR3 bases: TGCAGTGCTAGAGGCGTTAGTCAGAATGAGCAGTTCTTC. It codes for CSARGVSQNEQFF.

The chain carries TRBV27 and TRBJ2-7; 9 nucleotides match TRBD1. The CDR3 has 17 amino acids. Losses at the gene ends were 2 bases for V and 0 bases for J; bases not matched to a gene: 8. Germline assignment: CDR1 MNHEY and CDR2 SMNVEV (reference sequence). In DNA form, the CDR3 reads TGTGCCAGCAGTTTAGGGACAGGGAGGGTCAGCTCCTACGAGCAGTACTTC. It specifies CASSLGTGRVSSYEQYF.

This clonotype was counted between two and nine times. V is TRBV6-5 and J is TRBJ2-3; TRBD1 matches 7 bases. Trimming took 4 bases from V and 4 from J; bases not matched to a gene: 8. CDR1 and CDR2 (germline): MNHEY, SVGAGI. The CDR3 runs to 15 residues. The CDR3 is CASSSVRQGPDTQYF. Here the CDR3 DNA reads TGTGCCAGCAGTTCCGTACGACAGGGCCCAGATACGCAGTATTTT.

The gene calls are TRBV29-1 and TRBJ2-2, with unresolved D. Germline V CDR1 and CDR2: SQVTM, ANQGSEA. The V end was cut by 6 bases, the J end by 3 bases, with 17 bases between. This CDR3 is built from 15 residues. CDR3 nucleotides: TGCAGCGTCCGAAGTCCCGGTGCAGACACCGGGGAGCTGTTTTTT. Translating it yields CSVRSPGADTGELFF.